The present T cell receptor beta chain was sequenced within a study of shared clonotypes between healthy human individuals. This clone occurred many times. CDR1 is MDHEN and CDR2 is SYDVKM in the germline V gene. Trimming took 8 bases from V and 7 from J, leaving 20 bases between them. The CDR3 extends over 15 amino acids. The sorted-subset replicate PCRs were given roughly 200 ng DNA, which is tens of thousands of T cell genomes. TCRdb's copy holds only in-frame clones and misses some; the assay was immunoSEQ multiplex PCR. The table has more than 150,000 clones, around 63% seen once; the top ten hold roughly a tenth.

This clonotype was obtained from a young man in good health. The sample taken for sequencing was memory CD4+ T cells sorted from blood. The subset here: CD45RA-negative fraction. The V and J genes are TRBV28 and TRBJ1-4; D might be TRBD1 (5 bases). Here the CDR3 reads CASGTRKGLGEKLFF. The CDR3 DNA follows: TGTGCCAGCGGAACCAGGAAGGGGCTTGGTGAAAAACTGTTTTTT.